Below, 21 T cell receptor beta chains from the same sample are listed, as sequenced in a study of T cell changes during pregnancy in multiple sclerosis. The data were produced by immunoSEQ multiplex PCR, yet TCRdb's version contains in-frame clones alone and is incomplete. This sample has tens of thousands of clones, with around 93% found just once. The source was CD4+ T cells from peripheral blood mononuclear cells, collected after pregnancy. Source of these receptors: a female donor with multiple sclerosis, enrolled in a pregnancy study.

This rearrangement joins TRBV7-2 to TRBJ2-3; 9 bases fit TRBD2. Germline V gene data show CDR1 as SGHTA and CDR2 as FQGNSA. V shed 5 bases and J 6 bases; nucleotides not matched to a gene: 9. CDR3 length: 15 residues. The CDR3: CASSQRRGGWDTQYF. The CDR3 DNA reads as TGTGCCAGCAGCCAACGGCGGGGGGGCTGGGATACGCAGTATTTT.

The chain uses TRBV5-5 and TRBJ1-4, with 8 bases aligning to TRBD1. After removal of 5 bases from V and 9 bases from J, the junction contained 12 bases not matched to a gene. The germline V gene encodes CDR1 SGHKS and CDR2 YYEKEE (reference sequence). CDR3 size: 15 residues. The CDR3: CASSPQGVGGQKLFF. Here the CDR3 DNA reads TGTGCCAGCAGTCCACAGGGGGTCGGAGGGCAAAAACTGTTTTTT.

This chain links TRBV5-7 with TRBJ1-1; TRBD1 is a possible D gene (5 bases). Being an ORF, TRBV5-7 has a function that is uncertain. This CDR3 comprises 14 residues. Trimming stripped 3 bases from V and 4 bases from J, with 13 bases between. The CDR3 region is CASSCARGTTEAFF. The CDR3 nucleotides read TGTGCCAGCAGCTGTGCACGGGGGACCACTGAAGCTTTCTTT.

The J gene is TRBJ1-3, the V gene TRBV5-4, with D possibly matching TRBD1 (6 bases). The length of the CDR3 is 17 residues. V gave up 0 bases and J gave up 4 bases, with 17 bases separating them. Germline lookup yields CDR1 SGHNT and CDR2 YYREEE (reference sequence). CDR3 in DNA: TGTGCCAGCAGCTTGGGTGGTCCGGCCACAGGGGGAAACACCATATATTTT. This codes for CASSLGGPATGGNTIYF.

In this sample, this clone turned up once. The V and J genes are TRBV6-6 and TRBJ1-4; tentative D call: TRBD1 (5 bases). The germline V gene has CDR1 MNHNY and CDR2 SVGAGI (reference sequence). This CDR3 is built from 16 residues. With 0 bases removed from V and 2 bases from J, the gap between germline ends came to 10 bases. The CDR3 coding sequence is TGTGCCAGCAGTTACTCCCCAGGGTTCACTAATGAAAAACTGTTTTTT. Its protein product is CASSYSPGFTNEKLFF.

The chain links TRBV6-9 to TRBJ2-2, with 7 bases fitting TRBD1. Unmatched junction bases numbered 9, after V lost 5 bases and J lost 0 bases. The CDR3 length is 17 residues. CDR1 and CDR2 from the germline V gene are MNHGY and SVAAGI. The CDR3 loop is CASSQTAGTANTGELFF. As DNA, the CDR3 is TGTGCCAGCAGTCAAACTGCCGGGACAGCGAACACCGGGGAGCTGTTTTTT.

The rearrangement uses TRBV30 and TRBJ1-1; TRBD1 agrees at 11 bases. Germline V gene sequence: CDR1 GTSNPN, CDR2 SVGIG (reference sequence). The CDR3 length is 13 residues. V lost 8 bases, J lost 0 bases, and 2 bases stayed unmatched. The CDR3 DNA reads TGTGCCAGGGACAGGGGGATGAACACTGAAGCTTTCTTT. Its translation: CARDRGMNTEAFF.

The chain recombines TRBV9 with TRBJ2-7; D not certain. Germline V gene lookup returns CDR1 SGDLS and CDR2 YYNGEE. V lost 6 bases, J lost 5 bases, and 6 bases lay in between. The CDR3 spans 10 residues. This CDR3 reads CASTLNEQYF. The DNA for the CDR3 is TGTGCCAGCACCCTTAACGAGCAGTACTTC.

This clone was seen once. V is TRBV5-1 and J is TRBJ1-2; D gene ambiguous. The CDR3 extends over 14 amino acids. Trimming shortened V by 2 bases and J by 4 bases, and 12 bases separated the two germline ends. Germline V gene lookup returns CDR1 SGHRS and CDR2 YFSETQ. In DNA form, the CDR3 reads TGCGCCAGCAGCTTTTCCGGGATTGGCTATGGCTACACCTTC. Protein product: CASSFSGIGYGYTF.

This clone was detected a few times. The gene calls are TRBV5-4 and TRBJ2-1; D is uncertain. This CDR3 spans 13 amino acids. Germline V lookup: CDR1 SGHNT, CDR2 YYREEE (reference sequence). Trimming removed 3 bases at V and 6 bases at J, with 10 bases between. As DNA, the CDR3 is TGTGCCAGCAGCTCGCCCCGGGTCAATGAGCAGTTCTTC. Protein sequence: CASSSPRVNEQFF.

In its sample, this clone was seen once. The genes are TRBV7-9 and TRBJ1-1, with D possibly being TRBD1 (6 bases). Trimming pared 4 bases from V and 6 bases from J, leaving 15 bases between. This CDR3 spans 14 amino acids. Germline lookup yields CDR1 SEHNR and CDR2 FQNEAQ (reference sequence). CDR3 amino acids: CASSSYREISEAFF. The CDR3 DNA sequence: TGTGCCAGCAGCTCCTACAGGGAAATTTCTGAAGCTTTCTTT.

This chain links TRBV4-1 with TRBJ2-7; 11 nucleotides align to TRBD2. V gave up 1 base and J gave up 2 bases; unmatched junction bases: 7. Germline assignment: CDR1 MGHRA and CDR2 YSYEKL. The CDR3 runs to 17 residues. The CDR3 spells CASSQAQIAGGPYEQYF. The CDR3 DNA is TGCGCCAGCAGCCAAGCACAGATAGCGGGGGGGCCCTACGAGCAGTACTTC.

J is TRBJ1-4 and V is TRBV6-1; D remains unclear. Germline V gene lookup returns CDR1 MNHNS and CDR2 SASEGT. This CDR3 is built from 12 residues. Between the trimmed V and J ends, which lost 3 bases and 11 bases, there was a span of 10 bases. CDR3 sequence reads: CASSDPPEKLFF. In nucleotides, the CDR3 is TGTGCCAGCAGTGACCCACCGGAGAAACTGTTTTTT.

V usage is TRBV23-1 and J usage is TRBJ1-5, with a tentative D call TRBD1 (6 bases). TRBV23-1 is flagged as an ORF with uncertain function. V shed 1 base and J shed 3 bases, with 13 bases lying between them. The CDR3 has 16 amino acids. CDR3 DNA sequence: TGCGCCAGCAGTCAATGGGGGGGGCCAGTCAATCAGCCCCAGCATTTT. Protein: CASSQWGGPVNQPQHF.

The CDR3 DNA follows: TGTGCCAGCAGCTTGGGTCGAGGGCAGTACAATGAGCAGTTCTTC. It translates to CASSLGRGQYNEQFF. This rearrangement joins TRBV5-6 to TRBJ2-1; a possible D gene is TRBD2 (5 bases). Germline V gene sequence: CDR1 SGHDT, CDR2 YYEEEE. This CDR3 is built from 15 residues. The germline V and J ends were trimmed by 0 bases and 4 bases, with 11 bases remaining between them.

The chain links TRBV6-5 to TRBJ2-1, with D perhaps matching TRBD1 (6 bases). The V gene's germline CDR1 is MNHEY and CDR2 SVGAGI. The CDR3 runs 13 residues. Trimming took off 6 bases at V and 10 bases at J, with 16 bases between the two ends. The DNA of the CDR3 is TGTGCCAGCAGGAAAAGGTCCGGGACAGAGCAGTTCTTC. Protein: CASRKRSGTEQFF.

This clone has a single count. This sequence joins TRBV5-1 and TRBJ2-1; D possibly corresponds to TRBD1 (6 bases). Germline values: CDR1 SGHRS, CDR2 YFSETQ. V was cut by 0 bases and J by 10 bases, with 20 bases left in between. CDR3 length equals 16 residues. In nucleotides, the CDR3 is TGCGCCAGCAGCTTGGCAGGGAAAGGGGGACAATCGGAGCAGTTCTTC. Translated: CASSLAGKGGQSEQFF. The complete variable domain, with remaining parts taken from reference TRBV5-1 and TRBJ2-1, reads KAGVTQTPRYLIKTRGQQVTLSCSPISGHRSVSWYQQTPGQGLQFLFEYFSETQRNKGNFPGRFSGRQFSNSRSEMNVSTLELGDSALYLCASSLAGKGGQSEQFFGPGTRLTVL.

This chain connects TRBV6-1 to TRBJ2-7; 7 bases fit TRBD1. The ends lost 4 bases at V and 2 bases at J; junction bases unmatched: 5. Germline V gene sequence: CDR1 MNHNS, CDR2 SASEGT. CDR3 length equals 14 residues. CDR3 sequence (DNA): TGTGCCAGCAGTGTAGGGACAGTGACCTACGAGCAGTACTTC. Its translation: CASSVGTVTYEQYF.

This chain joins TRBV2 and TRBJ2-5, with TRBD2 as a possible D gene (6 bases). This CDR3 is built from 14 residues. Germline V gene sequence: CDR1 SNHLY, CDR2 FYNNEI. The V end was cut by 2 bases, the J end by 5 bases, with 12 bases between. The CDR3 nucleotides read TGTGCCAGCAGTGAAAGGGCAGGGAGGGAGACCCAGTACTTC. It codes for CASSERAGRETQYF. The full variable domain, its missing parts supplied by reference TRBV2 and TRBJ2-5, is EPEVTQTPSHQVTQMGQEVILRCVPISNHLYFYWYRQILGQKVEFLVSFYNNEISEKSEIFDDQFSVERPDGSNFTLKIRSTKLEDSAMYFCASSERAGRETQYFGPGTRLLVL.

This chain connects TRBV6-1 to TRBJ2-1; the match to TRBD1 covers 7 bases. Germline CDR1 reads MNHNS; CDR2 reads SASEGT. CDR3 length: 14 residues. The ends lost 2 bases at V and 6 bases at J; junction bases unmatched: 4. Here the CDR3 reads CASSENRGVNEQFF. The CDR3 DNA reads TGTGCCAGCAGTGAAAACAGGGGAGTCAATGAGCAGTTCTTC.

V and J are TRBV5-1 and TRBJ1-1; no firm D call. Deletions cut 4 bases from V and 1 base from J, with 8 bases between. CDR3 length: 13 residues. Germline V gene lookup returns CDR1 SGHRS and CDR2 YFSETQ. This CDR3 is CASSDSANTEAFF. The CDR3 DNA is TGCGCCAGCAGCGACTCAGCGAACACTGAAGCTTTCTTT. Based on the CDR3 plus reference TRBV5-1 and TRBJ1-1, the full variable domain is KAGVTQTPRYLIKTRGQQVTLSCSPISGHRSVSWYQQTPGQGLQFLFEYFSETQRNKGNFPGRFSGRQFSNSRSEMNVSTLELGDSALYLCASSDSANTEAFFGQGTRLTVV.